This TCR beta chain stems from a study of cytomegalovirus exposure and HLA in healthy donors. This clone was counted once. Its antigen is still unknown. This CDR3 is 13 amino acids long. V lost 3 bases, J lost 2 bases, and 6 bases lay in between. CDR1 is SSHAT, CDR2 FNYEAQ, per germline (reference sequence). Overall study findings and caveats: Later work showed greater clonal expansion in HLA-associated TCR beta chains than in equally common others. TCR beta V- and J-gene trimming was later associated with a missense DCLRE1C variant. Prediction of most subjects' HLA-A and HLA-B alleles by TCR beta sequences was reportedly accurate. Several V segments, TRBV6-2 and TRBV6-3 among them, could not be told apart and were dropped.

PCR amplification relied on 60 Vbeta primers (plus 13 Jbeta primers). The data were produced by immunoSEQ multiplex PCR, yet TCRdb's version contains in-frame clones alone and is incomplete. The table shows 95,000 to 150,000 clones, with 77% occurring only once. The sequencing sample was made of PBMCs. The sequence was collected from a human donor in good health. The chain is built from TRBV7-7 and TRBJ2-3; D is uncertain. CDR3 sequence reads: CASSFTLTDTQYF. CDR3 nucleotide sequence: TGTGCCAGCAGCTTTACTCTCACAGATACGCAGTATTTT.